The 7 T cell receptor beta chains presented below share a single source sample, sequenced in a study of T-cell memory formation after mild COVID-19. TCRdb re-called the 5' RACE reads through MiXCR, storing one row per CDR3 protein. The sample includes over 350,000 distinct CDR3 sequences, 20% to 30% of them seen just once. Sequencing was carried out using PBMCs or a T cell subset sorted from them (not recorded which). These receptors were obtained from an adult woman who had mild COVID-19 (a few samples of this study predate the infection). Cell type and time point are not known.

The DNA of the CDR3 is TGCAGCGTTGCCGGACTAGCGGGCAATGAGCAGTTCTTC. It is translated as CSVAGLAGNEQFF. This chain connects TRBV29-1 to TRBJ2-1; TRBD2 agrees at 11 bases. CDR1 and CDR2 from the germline V gene are SQVTM and ANQGSEA. This CDR3 is built from 13 residues. V shed 4 bases, J shed 6 bases, and the junction held 2 bases outside the gene matches.

This clonotype was seen only a few times. J is TRBJ2-1 and V is TRBV4-1; weak D call: TRBD2 (6 bases). V lost 0 bases, J lost 5 bases, and 17 bases lay in between. The CDR3 length is 17 residues. The germline V gene encodes CDR1 MGHRA and CDR2 YSYEKL. CDR3: CASSQEDRETAHNEQFF. DNA for the CDR3: TGCGCCAGCAGCCAAGAGGATCGGGAGACGGCCCACAATGAGCAGTTCTTC.

The CDR3 DNA is TGCGCCAGCAGCCCTCAAATGGTGGAGGGGAATGAAAAACTGTTTTTT. Its protein is CASSPQMVEGNEKLFF. The chain uses TRBV4-1 and TRBJ1-4, with D possibly being TRBD1 (5 bases). Germline loops: CDR1 MGHRA, CDR2 YSYEKL. V lost 4 bases and J 5 bases, leaving 17 bases between the germline ends. The CDR3 extends over 16 amino acids.

V usage is TRBV19 and J usage is TRBJ1-6; D gene unclear. The V gene's germline CDR1 is LNHDA and CDR2 SQIVND (reference sequence). The CDR3 covers 14 residues. V was clipped by 9 bases and J by 6 bases, with 15 bases between them. The CDR3 coding sequence is TGTGCCAGACGACCTGGGGAATTTAATTCACCCCTCCACTTT. Translated: CARRPGEFNSPLHF.

The CDR3 sequence: CASSLRQEMNTEAFF. The CDR3 DNA sequence: TGCGCCAGCAGCCTTCGACAGGAGATGAACACTGAAGCTTTCTTT. V usage is TRBV5-1 and J usage is TRBJ1-1; D possibly corresponds to TRBD1 (6 bases). This CDR3 is built from 15 residues. The V gene's germline CDR1 is SGHRS and CDR2 YFSETQ. The germline V and J ends were trimmed by 4 bases and 0 bases, with 13 bases remaining between them.

The J gene is TRBJ2-7, the V gene TRBV30, with TRBD1 as a possible D gene (5 bases). V was trimmed by 0 bases and J by 3 bases, leaving 12 bases between them. This CDR3 spans 14 amino acids. Germline CDR1 and CDR2: GTSNPN and SVGIG (reference sequence). CDR3 region: CAWSVGQGIYEQYF. The CDR3 region has the DNA TGTGCCTGGAGTGTGGGTCAGGGAATCTACGAGCAGTACTTC. The full variable domain, in which reference TRBV30 and TRBJ2-7 provide the parts outside the CDR3, is SQTIHQWPATLVQPVGSPLSLECTVEGTSNPNLYWYRQAAGRGLQLLFYSVGIGQISSEVPQNLSASRPQDRQFILSSKKLLLSDSGFYLCAWSVGQGIYEQYFGPGTRLTVT.

In this sample, this clonotype turned up a few times. The chain combines TRBV12-3 or TRBV12-4 with TRBJ2-7; TRBD1 matches 8 bases. V lost 3 bases and J lost 7; bases outside the gene matches: 11. This CDR3 contains 15 residues. CDR3 nucleotide sequence: TGTGCCAGCAGTTTTGGAAGGCAGGGGGCTAAGGAGCAGTACTTC. It encodes CASSFGRQGAKEQYF.